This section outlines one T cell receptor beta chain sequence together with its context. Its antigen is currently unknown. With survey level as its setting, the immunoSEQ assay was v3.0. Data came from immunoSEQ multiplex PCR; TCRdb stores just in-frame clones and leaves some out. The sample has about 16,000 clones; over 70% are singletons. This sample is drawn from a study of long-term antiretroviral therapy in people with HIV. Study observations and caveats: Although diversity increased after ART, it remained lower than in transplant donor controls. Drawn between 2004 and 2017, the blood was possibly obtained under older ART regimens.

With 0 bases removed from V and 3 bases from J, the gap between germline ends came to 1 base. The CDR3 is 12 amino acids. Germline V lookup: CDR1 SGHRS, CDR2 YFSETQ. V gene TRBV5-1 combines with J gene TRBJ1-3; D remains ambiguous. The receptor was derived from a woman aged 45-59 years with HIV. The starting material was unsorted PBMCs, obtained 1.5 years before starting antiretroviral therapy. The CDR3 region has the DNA TGCGCCAGCAGCTTGGATGGAAACACCATATATTTT. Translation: CASSLDGNTIYF.